These 32 T cell receptor beta chains were all obtained from the same sample, sequenced in a study of siplizumab effects on memory and regulatory T cells. The assay was immunoSEQ multiplex PCR, and TCRdb's table has in-frame clones only and misses some. The table shows tens of thousands of clones, with approximately 88% occurring only once. Sequencing was performed on naive CD4+ T cells sorted from blood. Receptors were obtained from a human donor in good health.

This sequence joins TRBV5-4 and TRBJ2-1, with D possibly being TRBD1 or TRBD2 (5 bases each). Germline V lookup: CDR1 SGHNT, CDR2 YYREEE (reference sequence). The CDR3 contains 16 residues. V dropped 0 bases and J dropped 4 bases, with 14 bases sitting between them. CDR3 coding DNA: TGTGCCAGCAGCTTGGCCGGGACGGCAACGTACAATGAGCAGTTCTTC. Protein product: CASSLAGTATYNEQFF.

The rearrangement uses TRBV29-1 and TRBJ1-2; 9 nucleotides line up with TRBD1. Germline V gives CDR1 SQVTM, CDR2 ANQGSEA. V shed 4 bases and J 4 bases; nucleotides not matched to a gene: 1. The CDR3 extends over 12 amino acids. CDR3 in amino acids: CSVVTGGYGYTF. The DNA of the CDR3 is TGCAGCGTTGTGACAGGGGGCTATGGCTACACCTTC.

This clone was seen a single time. The V call is TRBV7-3, the J call TRBJ1-3, with 9 positions matching TRBD1. Germline V gene data show CDR1 as SGHTA and CDR2 as FQGTGA. With 5 bases clipped from V and 6 bases from J, the junction kept 5 bases outside the gene matches. This CDR3 is 14 amino acids long. The CDR3 loop reads CASSTGGPPNTIYF. CDR3 DNA: TGTGCCAGCAGCACAGGGGGCCCCCCAAACACCATATATTTT.

The chain carries TRBV11-2 and TRBJ1-4, with D hard to call. CDR1 and CDR2 from the germline V gene are SGHAT and FQNNGV. This CDR3 has 14 residues. The V and J ends lost 1 base and 8 bases respectively, with 11 bases between them. In DNA, the CDR3 is TGTGCCAGCAGCTTAGCAGGACTAAGAGAAAAACTGTTTTTT. It translates to CASSLAGLREKLFF.

This clone came up once. The chain joins TRBV19 to TRBJ2-1, with TRBD1 matching 9 bases. The trim removed 9 bases at V and 0 bases at J, leaving 3 bases unmatched. CDR3 length equals 14 residues. The germline V gene has CDR1 LNHDA and CDR2 SQIVND (reference sequence). The CDR3 protein is CASKGQGSYNEQFF. The CDR3 bases are TGTGCCAGCAAGGGACAGGGCTCCTACAATGAGCAGTTCTTC. Variable domain in full (rest from reference TRBV19 and TRBJ2-1): DGGITQSPKYLFRKEGQNVTLSCEQNLNHDAMYWYRQDPGQGLRLIYYSQIVNDFQKGDIAEGYSVSREKKESFPLTVTSAQKNPTAFYLCASKGQGSYNEQFFGPGTRLTVL.

This sequence joins TRBV27 and TRBJ2-7, with TRBD2 matching over 7 bases. Losses at the gene ends were 6 bases for V and 3 bases for J; bases not matched to a gene: 11. CDR3 length equals 15 residues. Germline-derived CDR1 and CDR2 are MNHEY and SMNVEV (reference sequence). This CDR3 is CASRSPRDYLYEQYF. The DNA for the CDR3 is TGTGCCAGCAGGTCCCCCCGGGACTACCTCTACGAGCAGTACTTC.

This chain uses TRBV27 with TRBJ2-7; 10 nucleotides align to TRBD2. This CDR3 is built from 16 residues. The germline V gene has CDR1 MNHEY and CDR2 SMNVEV (reference sequence). V lost 5 bases to trimming and J lost 0 bases; unmatched junction nucleotides: 7. The DNA of the CDR3 is TGTGCCAGCAGTCTAGTAGCGGGGGGCCCCTCCTACGAGCAGTACTTC. Amino acids: CASSLVAGGPSYEQYF.

V and J are TRBV25-1 and TRBJ1-1; D remains ambiguous. Germline CDR1 and CDR2: MGHDK and SYGVNS. Trimming cost V 0 bases and J 2 bases, with 16 bases left between them. This CDR3 spans 17 amino acids. CDR3 nucleotide sequence: TGTGCCAGCAGTGAATATGCAATCGGTACAGTCAACACTGAAGCTTTCTTT. It yields the protein CASSEYAIGTVNTEAFF.

The sample holds one count of this clone. The V gene is TRBV7-2, the J gene TRBJ1-5; 7 bases agree with TRBD1. V lost 3 bases to trimming and J lost 6 bases; unmatched junction nucleotides: 5. The CDR3 totals 14 residues. Germline loops: CDR1 SGHTA, CDR2 FQGNSA. CDR3 protein: CASSLGQSGQPQHF. The DNA of the CDR3 is TGTGCCAGCAGCTTGGGACAGAGCGGTCAGCCCCAGCATTTT.

This chain links TRBV25-1 with TRBJ1-5, with TRBD1 identical over 8 bases. The V gene end was trimmed by 4 bases and the J gene end by 4 bases; junction bases not matched to a gene: 0. CDR1 and CDR2 from the germline V gene are MGHDK and SYGVNS. The length of the CDR3 is 13 residues. The CDR3 sequence: CASSGTGNQPQHF. Here the CDR3 DNA reads TGTGCCAGCAGTGGGACAGGGAATCAGCCCCAGCATTTT.

The V gene is TRBV6-6, the J gene TRBJ1-2; TRBD1 matches at 7 bases. The germline gives CDR1 MNHNY, CDR2 SVGAGI (reference sequence). The CDR3 covers 14 residues. Trimming cost V 6 bases and J 4 bases; bases outside gene matches: 8. The CDR3 nucleotides are TGTGCCAGCAGCGCCTTGCGGGACAGCTATGGCTACACCTTC. Its translation is CASSALRDSYGYTF.

The chain links TRBV18 to TRBJ1-4; D is ambiguous. V dropped 2 bases and J dropped 2 bases, with 12 bases sitting between them. CDR3 length equals 16 residues. CDR1 and CDR2 (germline): KGHSH, LQKENI. The CDR3 bases are TGTGCCAGCTCACCAGGGCGCCTTGGGACTAATGAAAAACTGTTTTTT. Translating gives CASSPGRLGTNEKLFF.

The rearrangement links TRBV5-1 to TRBJ2-7; D uncertain. V was clipped by 0 bases and J by 0 bases, with 13 bases between them. This CDR3 spans 16 amino acids. Looked up from germline, CDR1 is SGHRS and CDR2 is YFSETQ. The CDR3 is CASSLEGSFSSYEQYF. DNA of the CDR3: TGCGCCAGCAGCTTGGAAGGTAGCTTCTCCTCCTACGAGCAGTACTTC. The whole variable domain, remainder taken from reference TRBV5-1 and TRBJ2-7, is KAGVTQTPRYLIKTRGQQVTLSCSPISGHRSVSWYQQTPGQGLQFLFEYFSETQRNKGNFPGRFSGRQFSNSRSEMNVSTLELGDSALYLCASSLEGSFSSYEQYFGPGTRLTVT.

This chain uses TRBV27 with TRBJ2-1; 10 bases fit TRBD1. Germline V gene lookup returns CDR1 MNHEY and CDR2 SMNVEV (reference sequence). The V gene end was trimmed by 3 bases and the J gene end by 6 bases; junction bases not matched to a gene: 8. The CDR3 loop spans 16 amino acids. For the CDR3, the DNA is TGTGCCAGCAGTTTCCGACAGGGGGCGAAAGGCAATGAGCAGTTCTTC. It yields the protein CASSFRQGAKGNEQFF.

The genes are TRBV5-1 and TRBJ2-1; D may be TRBD2 (6 bases). This CDR3 spans 15 amino acids. The V end lost 4 bases, the J end lost 0 bases, and 11 bases lay between the germline ends. Germline CDR1 reads SGHRS; CDR2 reads YFSETQ. The CDR3 DNA reads as TGCGCCAGCAGCCCGGGGGACCGCTCCTACAATGAGCAGTTCTTC. Translated: CASSPGDRSYNEQFF.

The sample holds one count of this clone. The chain carries TRBV29-1 and TRBJ2-5, with D maybe TRBD1 (6 bases). This CDR3 is built from 13 residues. Germline V lookup: CDR1 SQVTM, CDR2 ANQGSEA. V was trimmed by 0 bases and J by 4 bases, leaving 9 bases between them. The CDR3 spells CSVEEGAGETQYF. CDR3 coding DNA: TGCAGCGTTGAAGAGGGGGCGGGAGAGACCCAGTACTTC.

This chain uses TRBV19 with TRBJ1-5, with D unclear. From germline, CDR1 is LNHDA and CDR2 SQIVND (reference sequence). Trimming stripped 0 bases from V and 4 bases from J, with 4 bases between. This CDR3 has 13 amino acids. Here the CDR3 DNA reads TGTGCCAGTAGTATAGAGGGAAATCAGCCCCAGCATTTT. This codes for CASSIEGNQPQHF.

The chain has TRBV10-3 and TRBJ1-5, with D uncertain. Germline CDR1 ENHRY, CDR2 SYGVKD. With 6 bases removed from V and 0 bases from J, the gap between germline ends came to 6 bases. The CDR3 has 13 residues. CDR3 nucleotide sequence: TGTGCCATCAGACTGAATAGCAATCAGCCCCAGCATTTT. Amino acids: CAIRLNSNQPQHF.

This clone was observed once. The rearrangement joins TRBV6-1 to TRBJ2-7; D is uncertain. CDR3 length: 13 residues. Germline values: CDR1 MNHNS, CDR2 SASEGT. The ends were cut back, 6 bases at V and 1 base at J, with 10 bases in the middle. The chain's CDR3 is CASSGLSSYEQYF. The CDR3 DNA follows: TGTGCCAGCAGCGGCCTCTCATCCTACGAGCAGTACTTC.

This clone was recorded once. The V gene is TRBV19, the J gene TRBJ2-5; the match to TRBD2 covers 12 bases. V dropped 5 bases and J dropped 5; count of bases not matched to a gene: 15. The V gene's germline CDR1 is LNHDA and CDR2 SQIVND (reference sequence). The CDR3 loop spans 18 amino acids. CDR3 sequence: CASSLPPGTSGPRETQYF. CDR3 DNA: TGTGCCAGTAGTTTACCTCCCGGGACTAGCGGGCCGAGGGAGACCCAGTACTTC.

The rearrangement uses TRBV5-1 and TRBJ1-5; D is unclear. V was pared by 2 bases and J by 4 bases, with 10 bases between. The CDR3 has 14 residues. Germline loops: CDR1 SGHRS, CDR2 YFSETQ. For the CDR3, the DNA is TGCGCCAGCAGCTTAGATACACGAAATCAGCCCCAGCATTTT. Encoded protein: CASSLDTRNQPQHF.

The CDR3 loop is CASSQDGWGSPSDEQYF. As DNA, the CDR3 is TGTGCCAGCAGCCAAGATGGTTGGGGCTCTCCTTCGGATGAGCAGTACTTC. This chain links TRBV4-2 with TRBJ2-7; D may be TRBD1 (5 bases). There are 17 residues in the CDR3. Germline values: CDR1 LGHNA, CDR2 YNFKEQ. The V gene lost 0 bases and the J gene lost 7 bases, with 22 bases spanning the gap.

The chain recombines TRBV5-5 with TRBJ2-7; D unresolved. The CDR3 runs to 15 residues. The V gene's germline CDR1 is SGHKS and CDR2 YYEKEE (reference sequence). The V and J ends lost 2 bases and 3 bases respectively, with 15 bases between them. The CDR3 region is CASSFGEGQDYEQYF. As DNA, the CDR3 is TGTGCCAGCAGCTTTGGCGAAGGGCAGGACTACGAGCAGTACTTC.

V gene TRBV5-1 combines with J gene TRBJ2-7; unclear D gene. Between the trimmed V and J ends, which lost 4 bases and 0 bases, there was a span of 11 bases. Germline V gene sequence: CDR1 SGHRS, CDR2 YFSETQ. This CDR3 is 14 amino acids long. CDR3 sequence reads: CASSTSVSSYEQYF. The CDR3 coding sequence is TGCGCCAGCAGCACCTCAGTGAGCTCCTACGAGCAGTACTTC.

The gene calls are TRBV7-2 and TRBJ2-5; 9 nucleotides align to TRBD2. CDR1 SGHTA and CDR2 FQGNSA come from the germline V gene. The CDR3 sequence is 14 residues long. V lost 5 bases to trimming and J lost 5 bases; unmatched junction nucleotides: 6. CDR3: CASSPGLAGETQYF. CDR3 DNA: TGTGCCAGCAGCCCGGGACTAGCAGGGGAGACCCAGTACTTC. The entire variable domain, with the rest obtained from reference TRBV7-2 and TRBJ2-5, is as follows: GAGVSQSPSNKVTEKGKDVELRCDPISGHTALYWYRQSLGQGLEFLIYFQGNSAPDKSGLPSDRFSAERTGGSVSTLTIQRTQQEDSAVYLCASSPGLAGETQYFGPGTRLLVL.

J is TRBJ2-5 and V is TRBV9; the match to TRBD2 covers 11 bases. CDR1 is SGDLS, CDR2 YYNGEE, per germline. CDR3 size: 16 residues. Trimming took 3 bases from V and 1 from J; bases not matched to a gene: 5. The CDR3, as DNA: TGTGCCAGCAGCGGCCGACTAGCGGGGCTCCAAGAGACCCAGTACTTC. Its translation: CASSGRLAGLQETQYF.

The rearrangement joins TRBV6-5 to TRBJ2-7; perhaps TRBD2 as D (6 bases). Germline V gene data show CDR1 as MNHEY and CDR2 as SVGAGI. The CDR3 has 16 residues. V shed 0 bases and J shed 3 bases, with 15 bases lying between them. The CDR3 DNA sequence: TGTGCCAGCAGTTACTCGTTTACCGGGGGTTACTACGAGCAGTACTTC. Its translation: CASSYSFTGGYYEQYF.

V gene TRBV27 combines with J gene TRBJ2-3; D is perhaps TRBD1 (5 bases). The ends were cut back, 3 bases at V and 7 bases at J, with 11 bases in the middle. The CDR3 is 13 amino acids. Germline lookup yields CDR1 MNHEY and CDR2 SMNVEV (reference sequence). The chain's CDR3 is CASSFSKGNTQYF. CDR3 DNA sequence: TGTGCCAGCAGTTTTTCGAAGGGGAATACGCAGTATTTT.

The V call is TRBV11-2, the J call TRBJ2-1; TRBD2 might be the D (5 bases). The CDR3 consists of 11 residues. V lost 1 base to trimming and J lost 10 bases, with 5 bases between them. The germline V gene has CDR1 SGHAT and CDR2 FQNNGV. The CDR3 DNA follows: TGTGCCAGCAGCTTAGGAGGGGAGCAGTTCTTC. This encodes CASSLGGEQFF.

The V and J genes are TRBV5-1 and TRBJ1-5; D may be TRBD1 (6 bases). The CDR3 loop spans 16 amino acids. V was pared by 0 bases and J by 2 bases, with 12 bases between. Germline loops: CDR1 SGHRS, CDR2 YFSETQ. The CDR3 reads CASSLDGRGGNQPQHF. In nucleotides, the CDR3 is TGCGCCAGCAGCTTGGACGGAAGGGGGGGCAATCAGCCCCAGCATTTT.

This clone was counted a few times. The rearrangement uses TRBV6-5 and TRBJ1-5; 10 bases fit TRBD1. V lost 5 bases to trimming and J lost 6 bases; unmatched junction nucleotides: 4. CDR1 and CDR2 (germline): MNHEY, SVGAGI. The CDR3 extends over 14 amino acids. This CDR3 reads CASSPGTGAQPQHF. In DNA, the CDR3 is TGTGCCAGCAGTCCCGGGACAGGGGCTCAGCCCCAGCATTTT.

The V and J genes are TRBV6-1 and TRBJ2-5; D is perhaps TRBD2 (5 bases). Between the trimmed V and J ends, which lost 2 bases and 11 bases, there was a span of 6 bases. CDR1 and CDR2 (germline): MNHNS, SASEGT. CDR3 size: 10 residues. The CDR3: CASSEWEQYF. In nucleotides, the CDR3 is TGTGCCAGCAGTGAATGGGAGCAGTACTTC.